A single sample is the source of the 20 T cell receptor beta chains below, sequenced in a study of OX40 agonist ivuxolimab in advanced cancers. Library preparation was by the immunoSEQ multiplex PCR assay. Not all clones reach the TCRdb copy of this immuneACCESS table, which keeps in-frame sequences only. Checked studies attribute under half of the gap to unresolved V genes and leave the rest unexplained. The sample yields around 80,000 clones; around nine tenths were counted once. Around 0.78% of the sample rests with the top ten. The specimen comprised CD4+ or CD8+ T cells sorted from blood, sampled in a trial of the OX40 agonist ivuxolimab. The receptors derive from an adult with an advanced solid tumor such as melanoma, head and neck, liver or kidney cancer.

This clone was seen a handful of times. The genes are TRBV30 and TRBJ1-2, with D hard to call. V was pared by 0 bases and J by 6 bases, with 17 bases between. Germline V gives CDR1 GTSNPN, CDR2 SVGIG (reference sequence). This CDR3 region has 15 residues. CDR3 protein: CAWSVQPRAGHGYTF. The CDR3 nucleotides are TGTGCCTGGAGTGTACAGCCCCGGGCCGGACATGGCTACACCTTC.

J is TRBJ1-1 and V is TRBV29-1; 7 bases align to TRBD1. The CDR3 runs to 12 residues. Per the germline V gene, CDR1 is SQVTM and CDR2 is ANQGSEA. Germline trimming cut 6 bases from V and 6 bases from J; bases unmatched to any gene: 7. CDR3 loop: CSVRTGVSEAFF. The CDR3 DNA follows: TGCAGCGTGCGTACAGGGGTATCTGAAGCTTTCTTT.

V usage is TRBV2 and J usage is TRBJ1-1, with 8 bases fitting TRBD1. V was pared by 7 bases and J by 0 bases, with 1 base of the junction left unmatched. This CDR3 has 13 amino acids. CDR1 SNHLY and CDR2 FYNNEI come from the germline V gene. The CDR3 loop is CASTGGLNTEAFF. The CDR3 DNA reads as TGTGCCAGCACAGGGGGCTTGAACACTGAAGCTTTCTTT. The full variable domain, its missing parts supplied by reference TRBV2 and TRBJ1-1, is EPEVTQTPSHQVTQMGQEVILRCVPISNHLYFYWYRQILGQKVEFLVSFYNNEISEKSEIFDDQFSVERPDGSNFTLKIRSTKLEDSAMYFCASTGGLNTEAFFGQGTRLTVV.

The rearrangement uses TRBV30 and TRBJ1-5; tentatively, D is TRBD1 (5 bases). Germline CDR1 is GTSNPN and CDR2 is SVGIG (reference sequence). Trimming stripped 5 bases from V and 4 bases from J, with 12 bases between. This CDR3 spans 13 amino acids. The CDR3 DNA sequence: TGTGCCTGGGCAGGGTCGGGAAATCAGCCCCAGCATTTT. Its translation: CAWAGSGNQPQHF. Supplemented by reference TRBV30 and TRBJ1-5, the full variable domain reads SQTIHQWPATLVQPVGSPLSLECTVEGTSNPNLYWYRQAAGRGLQLLFYSVGIGQISSEVPQNLSASRPQDRQFILSSKKLLLSDSGFYLCAWAGSGNQPQHFGDGTRLSIL.

CDR3 DNA: TGCAGCGCTCTGGACAGGGGATCCACTGAAGCTTTCTTT. Amino acid sequence: CSALDRGSTEAFF. The rearrangement uses TRBV29-1 and TRBJ1-1; 9 bases match TRBD1. Per germline, CDR1 SQVTM and CDR2 ANQGSEA. The CDR3 has 13 residues. V shed 7 bases and J 4 bases; nucleotides not matched to a gene: 7.

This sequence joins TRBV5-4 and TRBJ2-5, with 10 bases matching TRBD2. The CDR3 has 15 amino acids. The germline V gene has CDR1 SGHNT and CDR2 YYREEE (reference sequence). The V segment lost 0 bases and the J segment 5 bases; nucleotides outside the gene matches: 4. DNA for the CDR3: TGTGCCAGCAGCTTGGCAAGCGGGGGGGCGGAGACCCAGTACTTC. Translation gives CASSLASGGAETQYF. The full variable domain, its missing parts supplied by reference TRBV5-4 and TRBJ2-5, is ETGVTQSPTHLIKTRGQQVTLRCSSQSGHNTVSWYQQALGQGPQFIFQYYREEENGRGNFPPRFSGLQFPNYSSELNVNALELDDSALYLCASSLASGGAETQYFGPGTRLLVL.

CDR3 loop: CASSSGQGRVNTEAFF. CDR3 coding DNA: TGTGCCAGCAGCTCGGGACAGGGAAGAGTGAACACTGAAGCTTTCTTT. The chain couples TRBV5-4 to TRBJ1-1; 9 bases agree with TRBD1. With V trimmed by 3 bases and J by 0 bases, 6 bases remained unmatched. The CDR3 runs to 16 residues. Per germline, CDR1 SGHNT and CDR2 YYREEE (reference sequence).

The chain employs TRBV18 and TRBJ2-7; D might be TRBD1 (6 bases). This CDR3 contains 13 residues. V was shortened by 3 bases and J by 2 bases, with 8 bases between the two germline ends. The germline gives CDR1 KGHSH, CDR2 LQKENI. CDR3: CASSPRDTYEQYF. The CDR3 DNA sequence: TGTGCCAGCTCACCCCGGGACACCTACGAGCAGTACTTC.

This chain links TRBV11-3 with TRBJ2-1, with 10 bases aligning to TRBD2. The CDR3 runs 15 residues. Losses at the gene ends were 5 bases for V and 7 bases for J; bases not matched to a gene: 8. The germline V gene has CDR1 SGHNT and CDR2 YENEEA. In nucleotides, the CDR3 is TGTGCCAGCAGCCAGTACGGGACTAGCGAGAATGAGCAGTTCTTC. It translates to CASSQYGTSENEQFF.

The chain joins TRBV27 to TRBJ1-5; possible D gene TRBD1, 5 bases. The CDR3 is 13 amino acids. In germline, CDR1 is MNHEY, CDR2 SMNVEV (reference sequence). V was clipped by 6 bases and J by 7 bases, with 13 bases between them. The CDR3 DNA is TGTGCCAGCAGCCCTCAGGGCCACCAGCCCCAGCATTTT. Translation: CASSPQGHQPQHF.

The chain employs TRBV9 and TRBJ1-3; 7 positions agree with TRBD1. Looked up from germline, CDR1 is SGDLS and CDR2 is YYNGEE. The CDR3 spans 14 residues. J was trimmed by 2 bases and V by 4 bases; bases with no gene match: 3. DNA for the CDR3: TGTGCCAGCAGCTCTCAGGGGGCTGGAAACACCATATATTTT. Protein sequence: CASSSQGAGNTIYF.

The chain's CDR3 is CASSFLWDKRYEQYF. CDR3 nucleotide sequence: TGCGCCAGCAGCTTCTTATGGGACAAGCGCTACGAGCAGTACTTC. V usage is TRBV5-1 and J usage is TRBJ2-7; D is perhaps TRBD1 (6 bases). V dropped 2 bases and J dropped 3 bases, with 15 bases sitting between them. CDR1 and CDR2 from the germline V gene are SGHRS and YFSETQ. The CDR3 is 15 amino acids.

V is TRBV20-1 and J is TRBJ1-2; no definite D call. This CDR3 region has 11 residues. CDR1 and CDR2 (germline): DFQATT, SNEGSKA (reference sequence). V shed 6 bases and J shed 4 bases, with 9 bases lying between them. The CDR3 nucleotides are TGCAGTGCACGCTACCTCTATGGCTACACCTTC. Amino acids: CSARYLYGYTF.

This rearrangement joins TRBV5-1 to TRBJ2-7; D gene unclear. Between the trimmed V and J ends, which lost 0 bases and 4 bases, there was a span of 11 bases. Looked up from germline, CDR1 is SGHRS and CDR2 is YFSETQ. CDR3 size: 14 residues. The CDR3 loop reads CASSLVGQDYEQYF. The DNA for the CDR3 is TGCGCCAGCAGCTTGGTCGGGCAGGATTACGAGCAGTACTTC. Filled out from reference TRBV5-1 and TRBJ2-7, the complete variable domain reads KAGVTQTPRYLIKTRGQQVTLSCSPISGHRSVSWYQQTPGQGLQFLFEYFSETQRNKGNFPGRFSGRQFSNSRSEMNVSTLELGDSALYLCASSLVGQDYEQYFGPGTRLTVT.

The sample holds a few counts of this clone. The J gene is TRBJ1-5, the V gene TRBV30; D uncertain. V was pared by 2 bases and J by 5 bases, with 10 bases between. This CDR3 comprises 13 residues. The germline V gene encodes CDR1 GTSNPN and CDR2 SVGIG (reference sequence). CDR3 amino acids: CAWSYGFDQPQHF. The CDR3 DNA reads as TGTGCCTGGAGTTATGGATTTGATCAGCCCCAGCATTTT.

The CDR3 loop is CASSSRGVNTEAFF. CDR3 DNA sequence: TGTGCCAGCAGCTCCAGGGGGGTGAACACTGAAGCTTTCTTT. The chain links TRBV5-6 to TRBJ1-1, with 7 bases lining up with TRBD1. J lost 0 bases, V lost 3 bases, and 2 bases had no gene match. Germline V lookup: CDR1 SGHDT, CDR2 YYEEEE. There are 14 residues in the CDR3.

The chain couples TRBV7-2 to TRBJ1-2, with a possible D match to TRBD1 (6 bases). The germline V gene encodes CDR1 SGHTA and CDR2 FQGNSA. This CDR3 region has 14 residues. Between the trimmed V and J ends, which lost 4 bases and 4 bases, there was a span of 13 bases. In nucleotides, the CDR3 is TGTGCCAGCAGCTACGGGTCAGGGGCCTATGGCTACACCTTC. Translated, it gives CASSYGSGAYGYTF.

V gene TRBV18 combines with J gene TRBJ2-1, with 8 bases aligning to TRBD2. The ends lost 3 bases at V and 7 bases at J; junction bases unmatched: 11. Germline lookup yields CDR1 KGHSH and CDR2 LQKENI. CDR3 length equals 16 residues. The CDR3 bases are TGTGCCAGCTCACCCGCCGGGGGGGCGACGGGGAATGAGCAGTTCTTC. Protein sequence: CASSPAGGATGNEQFF.

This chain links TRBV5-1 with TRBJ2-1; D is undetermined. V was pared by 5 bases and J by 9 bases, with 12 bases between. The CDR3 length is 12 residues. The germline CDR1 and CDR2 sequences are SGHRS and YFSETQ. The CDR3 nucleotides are TGCGCCAGCAGGAAAGGGAATGGTGAGCAGTTCTTC. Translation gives CASRKGNGEQFF.

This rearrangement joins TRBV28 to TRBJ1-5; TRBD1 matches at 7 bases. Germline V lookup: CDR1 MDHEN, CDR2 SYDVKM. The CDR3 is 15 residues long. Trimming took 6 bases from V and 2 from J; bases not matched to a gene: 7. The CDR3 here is CASRYRGIGNQPQHF. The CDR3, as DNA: TGTGCCAGCAGATACAGGGGAATCGGCAATCAGCCCCAGCATTTT.